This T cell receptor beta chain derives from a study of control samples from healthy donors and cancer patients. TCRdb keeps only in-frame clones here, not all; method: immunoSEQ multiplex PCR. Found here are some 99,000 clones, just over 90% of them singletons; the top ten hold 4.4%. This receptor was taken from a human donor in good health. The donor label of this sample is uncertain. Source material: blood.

For the CDR3, the DNA is TGTGCCAGCAGTGTCTCGGGGGGCTCATACGAGCAGTACTTC. It codes for CASSVSGGSYEQYF. The chain combines TRBV2 with TRBJ2-7; D may be TRBD2 (7 bases). The V end lost 4 bases, the J end lost 4 bases, and 14 bases lay between the germline ends. CDR1 SNHLY and CDR2 FYNNEI come from the germline V gene. The length of the CDR3 is 14 residues.